These 20 T cell receptor beta chains share one sample of origin, sequenced in a study of Ad26.COV2.S vaccination and SARS-CoV-2 variants. Clones were read by immunoSEQ multiplex PCR, and TCRdb kept only the in-frame ones, dropping some. The data hold about 350,000 clones, with 88% observed a single time. The treatment here: roughly 20 received Ad26.COV2.S at low or high dose, single or two shots; five or six received placebo; per-sample allocation not given. Sampling was done on day 63 after the first vaccine or placebo injection. Sequenced here: peripheral blood, sampled in a trial of Ad26.COV2.S vaccine versus placebo. Receptors were obtained from a person aged 18-60 years who received the Ad26.COV2.S COVID-19 vaccine or a placebo.

The V gene is TRBV7-2, the J gene TRBJ1-5; D is perhaps TRBD1 (6 bases). Trimming removed 0 bases from V and 7 bases from J, with 13 bases in between. Germline V lookup: CDR1 SGHTA, CDR2 FQGNSA. The CDR3 covers 15 residues. CDR3 residues: CASSLARGVGQPQHF. In nucleotides, the CDR3 is TGTGCCAGCAGCTTAGCTAGGGGGGTAGGGCAGCCCCAGCATTTT.

This clone was seen only once. This chain joins TRBV11-2 and TRBJ1-4; 9 nucleotides agree with TRBD1. Per germline, CDR1 SGHAT and CDR2 FQNNGV. CDR3 length: 15 amino acids. V lost 4 bases, J lost 7 bases, and 7 bases stayed unmatched. The CDR3 nucleotides read TGTGCCAGCAGCTCCGAAACAGGGGGCGGTGAAAAACTGTTTTTT. This sequence encodes CASSSETGGGEKLFF. Variable domain in full (rest from reference TRBV11-2 and TRBJ1-4): EAGVAQSPRYKIIEKRQSVAFWCNPISGHATLYWYQQILGQGPKLLIQFQNNGVVDDSQLPKDRFSAERLKGVDSTLKIQPAKLEDSAVYLCASSSETGGGEKLFFGSGTQLSVL.

As DNA, the CDR3 is TGTGCCAGCAGGGGACAGGGTGGTGGGGCCAACGTCCTGACTTTC. Translation gives CASRGQGGGANVLTF. The rearrangement joins TRBV28 to TRBJ2-6, with 9 bases identical to TRBD1. CDR3 size: 15 residues. Germline CDR1 is MDHEN and CDR2 is SYDVKM. J gave up 3 bases and V 6 bases, and 3 bases lay outside the gene matches.

The chain is built from TRBV7-2 and TRBJ2-7; D possibly uses TRBD1 or TRBD2 (5 bases each). The V end lost 3 bases, the J end lost 4 bases, and 16 bases lay between the germline ends. The CDR3 runs to 15 residues. Germline CDR1 SGHTA, CDR2 FQGNSA. CDR3: CASSFSSGRAYEQYF. The CDR3 DNA reads as TGTGCCAGCAGCTTTAGTTCAGGGAGAGCTTACGAGCAGTACTTC.

The chain uses TRBV30 and TRBJ2-5; 9 nucleotides line up with TRBD2. Looked up from germline, CDR1 is GTSNPN and CDR2 is SVGIG (reference sequence). V shed 0 bases and J 4 bases; nucleotides not matched to a gene: 3. The CDR3 sequence is 14 residues long. Written as DNA, the CDR3 is TGTGCCTGGAGTGTAGCGGGGGGTTTAGAGACCCAGTACTTC. It yields the protein CAWSVAGGLETQYF.

This clone showed up just a few times. The chain couples TRBV29-1 to TRBJ2-1; maybe TRBD1 (5 bases). The ends were cut back, 6 bases at V and 10 bases at J, with 16 bases in the middle. Germline assignment: CDR1 SQVTM and CDR2 ANQGSEA. The CDR3 has 12 amino acids. The CDR3 region has the DNA TGCAGCGTAGACGGCTGGGGCGGCGAGCAGTTCTTC. Translation: CSVDGWGGEQFF.

This chain joins TRBV6-5 and TRBJ1-4; D remains unclear. The CDR3 contains 13 residues. Germline V gene lookup returns CDR1 MNHEY and CDR2 SVGAGI. The V end was cut by 9 bases, the J end by 3 bases, with 11 bases between. CDR3 amino acids: CASRPLANEKLFF. The CDR3 bases are TGTGCCAGTCGACCCTTGGCTAATGAAAAACTGTTTTTT.

V usage is TRBV28 and J usage is TRBJ1-2; D is perhaps TRBD1 (6 bases). CDR1 is MDHEN, CDR2 SYDVKM, per germline. The CDR3 loop spans 13 amino acids. V was clipped by 11 bases and J by 6 bases, with 19 bases between them. CDR3 DNA: TGTGCCGCCATAACTTCGGGGGCCCATGGCTACACCTTC. It specifies CAAITSGAHGYTF.

In its sample, this clone was seen once. The chain employs TRBV10-3 and TRBJ1-2, with D uncertain. The CDR3 runs 14 residues. CDR1 is ENHRY and CDR2 is SYGVKD in the germline V gene. Trimming pared 0 bases from V and 0 bases from J, leaving 5 bases between. In DNA form, the CDR3 reads TGTGCCATCAGTGAGTCCGAAGCTAACTATGGCTACACCTTC. This sequence encodes CAISESEANYGYTF.

The chain couples TRBV7-8 to TRBJ1-5, with a possible D match to TRBD1 (6 bases). The CDR3 is 14 residues long. V was shortened by 5 bases and J by 6 bases, with 14 bases between the two germline ends. In germline, CDR1 is SGHVS, CDR2 FQNEAQ. Here the CDR3 DNA reads TGTGCCAGCAGCCGAGAACAGGGTAGTCAGCCCCAGCATTTT. This encodes CASSREQGSQPQHF. The full variable domain, completed using reference TRBV7-8 and TRBJ1-5, is GAGVSQSPRYKVAKRGQDVALRCDPISGHVSLFWYQQALGQGPEFLTYFQNEAQLDKSGLPSDRFFAERPEGSVSTLKIQRTQQEDSAVYLCASSREQGSQPQHFGDGTRLSIL.

With regard to this clone: Other DNA sequences in this specimen translate into the identical CDR3. The chain is built from TRBV29-1 and TRBJ2-7; D may be TRBD1 (7 bases). Trimming left V 6 bases short and J 4 bases short, with 16 bases between. This CDR3 is built from 13 residues. CDR1 and CDR2 (germline): SQVTM, ANQGSEA. CDR3 loop: CSVGRGGGYEQYF. For the CDR3, the DNA is TGCAGCGTCGGGAGAGGGGGCGGGTACGAGCAGTACTTC.

The gene calls are TRBV5-4 and TRBJ1-3, with TRBD1 as a possible D gene (5 bases). CDR1 is SGHNT, CDR2 YYREEE, per germline (reference sequence). The CDR3 runs 13 residues. V lost 4 bases and J 4 bases, leaving 9 bases between the germline ends. CDR3 in DNA: TGTGCCAGCAGCCTACCAGGGGGAAACACCATATATTTT. Amino acids: CASSLPGGNTIYF.

The V gene is TRBV7-2, the J gene TRBJ2-1; D is unresolved. The CDR3 has 15 residues. CDR1 and CDR2 from the germline V gene are SGHTA and FQGNSA. V lost 0 bases to trimming and J lost 5 bases, with 11 bases between them. CDR3 in amino acids: CASSLAWGSHNEQFF. As DNA, the CDR3 is TGTGCCAGCAGCTTAGCGTGGGGATCCCACAATGAGCAGTTCTTC.

The genes are TRBV7-8 and TRBJ2-5, with unresolved D. V was clipped by 5 bases and J by 4 bases, with 20 bases between them. CDR3 size: 16 residues. Germline lookup yields CDR1 SGHVS and CDR2 FQNEAQ. CDR3 DNA: TGTGCCAGCAGCCCCGAGACGGGCCGGTTGGGAGAGACCCAGTACTTC. Protein product: CASSPETGRLGETQYF.

The chain joins TRBV4-3 to TRBJ1-2; D unclear. Germline CDR1 is LGHNA and CDR2 is YSLEER. CDR3 length: 12 residues. V dropped 5 bases and J dropped 8 bases, with 12 bases sitting between them. CDR3 sequence reads: CASSLQDGGYTF. The CDR3 DNA follows: TGCGCCAGCAGCTTGCAGGATGGGGGCTACACCTTC.

This clone is a singleton in its sample. The V gene is TRBV28, the J gene TRBJ1-5, with 7 bases identical to TRBD1. The germline CDR1 and CDR2 sequences are MDHEN and SYDVKM. V gave up 6 bases and J gave up 2 bases; unmatched junction bases: 10. The CDR3 covers 16 residues. In DNA, the CDR3 is TGTGCCAGCAGGACCTACAGGGGAATTGGCAATCAGCCCCAGCATTTT. Protein: CASRTYRGIGNQPQHF.

The V and J genes are TRBV7-9 and TRBJ2-5, with 9 bases that match TRBD1. CDR1 SEHNR and CDR2 FQNEAQ come from the germline V gene (reference sequence). The CDR3 length is 12 residues. Unmatched junction bases numbered 2, after V lost 9 bases and J lost 3 bases. The CDR3 DNA sequence: TGTGCCAGTACAGGGGGCGAAGAGACCCAGTACTTC. Its protein product is CASTGGEETQYF. The full variable domain, completed using reference TRBV7-9 and TRBJ2-5, is DTGVSQNPRHKITKRGQNVTFRCDPISEHNRLYWYRQTLGQGPEFLTYFQNEAQLEKSRLLSDRFSAERPKGSFSTLEIQRTEQGDSAMYLCASTGGEETQYFGPGTRLLVL.

The CDR3 loop is CASSSGTGSSNQPQHF. The CDR3, as DNA: TGTGCCAGCAGTTCCGGAACAGGGAGTAGCAATCAGCCCCAGCATTTT. This sequence joins TRBV27 and TRBJ1-5; the D gene is possibly TRBD1 (6 bases). The V and J ends lost 4 bases and 0 bases respectively, with 13 bases between them. In germline, CDR1 is MNHEY, CDR2 SMNVEV (reference sequence). The CDR3 extends over 16 amino acids.

CDR3 coding DNA: TGTGCCTGGAGTAGAGGGGATGAGCAGTTCTTC. As protein: CAWSRGDEQFF. This rearrangement joins TRBV30 to TRBJ2-1; perhaps D is TRBD1 or TRBD2 (5 bases each). The germline V gene has CDR1 GTSNPN and CDR2 SVGIG (reference sequence). Between the trimmed V and J ends, which lost 2 bases and 8 bases, there was a span of 7 bases. CDR3 length: 11 residues. The whole variable domain, remainder taken from reference TRBV30 and TRBJ2-1, is SQTIHQWPATLVQPVGSPLSLECTVEGTSNPNLYWYRQAAGRGLQLLFYSVGIGQISSEVPQNLSASRPQDRQFILSSKKLLLSDSGFYLCAWSRGDEQFFGPGTRLTVL.

This clone was seen a handful of times. The CDR3 spells CASSEGNSQTYEQYF. The CDR3, as DNA: TGTGCCAGCAGTGAAGGTAATTCACAGACCTACGAGCAGTACTTC. V gene TRBV2 combines with J gene TRBJ2-7; D call uncertain. The germline V and J ends were trimmed by 1 base and 2 bases, with 12 bases remaining between them. Germline V CDR1 and CDR2: SNHLY, FYNNEI. The CDR3 contains 15 residues.